These 13 T cell receptor beta chains originate from one sample sequenced in a study of cytomegalovirus exposure and HLA in healthy donors. TCRdb keeps only in-frame clones here, not all; method: immunoSEQ multiplex PCR. The table includes 100,000 to 120,000 clones, around 90% detected once. What was sequenced was PBMCs. The source of these receptors is a woman between 18 and 30 years old in good health and CMV-seronegative.

CDR3 loop: CAWSVQGAVRNEQFF. CDR3 sequence (DNA): TGTGCCTGGAGTGTACAGGGGGCGGTTCGCAATGAGCAGTTCTTC. J is TRBJ2-1 and V is TRBV30; 9 bases are a match to TRBD1. Per the germline V gene, CDR1 is GTSNPN and CDR2 is SVGIG (reference sequence). The length of the CDR3 is 15 residues. The ends lost 0 bases at V and 6 bases at J; junction bases unmatched: 6.

V and J are TRBV11-2 and TRBJ2-1, with D perhaps TRBD1 (6 bases). The ends were cut back, 6 bases at V and 12 bases at J, with 18 bases in the middle. The V gene's germline CDR1 is SGHAT and CDR2 FQNNGV. The CDR3 loop spans 13 amino acids. CDR3 sequence: CASSHDTGKGQFF. As DNA, the CDR3 is TGTGCCAGCAGTCACGATACAGGGAAAGGGCAGTTCTTC.

This rearrangement joins TRBV19 to TRBJ1-2; D not certain. This CDR3 contains 13 residues. The V and J ends lost 7 bases and 7 bases respectively, with 16 bases between them. The germline V gene has CDR1 LNHDA and CDR2 SQIVND (reference sequence). The CDR3 DNA follows: TGTGCCAGTACCATGTTGGGAGGTTCTGGCTACACCTTC. It is translated as CASTMLGGSGYTF.

This chain links TRBV27 with TRBJ1-2; the match to TRBD1 covers 12 bases. Trimming removed 5 bases from V and 7 bases from J; junction bases left unmatched: 8. This CDR3 comprises 15 residues. The germline V gene encodes CDR1 MNHEY and CDR2 SMNVEV (reference sequence). The DNA of the CDR3 is TGTGCCAGCAGTCCCTGGGACAGGGGGCGGGGTGGCTACACCTTC. This sequence encodes CASSPWDRGRGGYTF.

V gene TRBV5-1 combines with J gene TRBJ1-2, with a possible D match to TRBD1 (6 bases). This CDR3 region has 13 residues. Per the germline V gene, CDR1 is SGHRS and CDR2 is YFSETQ. Trimming removed 5 bases at V and 5 bases at J, with 13 bases between. The CDR3 nucleotides are TGCGCCAGCAGAGAGGACAGCGGTTATGGCTACACCTTC. Amino acids: CASREDSGYGYTF.

The gene calls are TRBV11-3 and TRBJ2-1; the D gene is possibly TRBD1 (6 bases). The germline gives CDR1 SGHNT, CDR2 YENEEA. V was shortened by 6 bases and J by 9 bases, with 21 bases between the two germline ends. This CDR3 spans 15 amino acids. CDR3 DNA: TGTGCCAGCAGTTCGTCGAGGGGGTTTGGGAGTGAGCAGTTCTTC. This gives the protein CASSSSRGFGSEQFF.

This sequence joins TRBV9 and TRBJ1-2, with 8 bases aligning to TRBD1. J was trimmed by 3 bases and V by 0 bases; bases with no gene match: 4. CDR3 length: 15 amino acids. CDR1 is SGDLS, CDR2 YYNGEE, per germline. The CDR3 sequence: CASSVDSGGYYGYTF. CDR3 nucleotides: TGTGCCAGCAGCGTAGATTCAGGGGGCTACTATGGCTACACCTTC.

This chain joins TRBV10-3 and TRBJ2-7; D perhaps matches TRBD1 (5 bases). V shed 3 bases and J shed 2 bases, with 8 bases lying between them. This CDR3 contains 13 residues. The V gene's germline CDR1 is ENHRY and CDR2 SYGVKD. In DNA form, the CDR3 reads TGTGCCATCAGTGACAGGGCAGCCTACGAGCAGTACTTC. This codes for CAISDRAAYEQYF.

The rearrangement links TRBV27 to TRBJ1-1; possible D gene TRBD1, 5 bases. Germline V lookup: CDR1 MNHEY, CDR2 SMNVEV (reference sequence). V lost 4 bases, J lost 0 bases, and 12 bases lay in between. The CDR3 is 15 amino acids. The DNA of the CDR3 is TGTGCCAGCAGTTCAGACAGATCTATGAACACTGAAGCTTTCTTT. Its translation is CASSSDRSMNTEAFF.

The chain has TRBV2 and TRBJ2-7; 11 positions agree with TRBD1. V gave up 6 bases and J gave up 4 bases; unmatched junction bases: 2. This CDR3 has 13 residues. CDR1 and CDR2 (germline): SNHLY, FYNNEI. In DNA form, the CDR3 reads TGTGCCAGCAGAGGGACAGGGGGATACGAGCAGTACTTC. It specifies CASRGTGGYEQYF.

CDR3 bases: TGCAGTGCTCCCCGACAGGGTGGCTACACCTTC. This gives the protein CSAPRQGGYTF. The V call is TRBV20-1, the J call TRBJ1-2; TRBD1 matches 7 bases. V shed 5 bases and J 7 bases; nucleotides not matched to a gene: 4. Germline V gene lookup returns CDR1 DFQATT and CDR2 SNEGSKA (reference sequence). The CDR3 is 11 residues long.

The chain is built from TRBV4-2 and TRBJ2-1; 13 bases are shared with TRBD2. Germline V CDR1 and CDR2: LGHNA, YNFKEQ. The J segment lost 7 bases and the V segment lost 7 bases, leaving 4 bases of the junction unmatched. This CDR3 has 14 amino acids. CDR3 coding DNA: TGTGCCAGCAAACTAGCGGGAGGGCTGAATGAGCAGTTCTTC. Translating it yields CASKLAGGLNEQFF.

The CDR3 nucleotides read TGTGCCAGCAGCTTCTATACAGGGGGCGTGGATACGCAGTATTTT. It encodes CASSFYTGGVDTQYF. The chain employs TRBV5-6 and TRBJ2-3; TRBD1 aligns across 9 bases. Germline CDR1 and CDR2: SGHDT and YYEEEE. This CDR3 spans 15 amino acids. After removal of 2 bases from V and 6 bases from J, the junction contained 7 bases not matched to a gene.